Following are 30 T cell receptor beta chains from one sample sequenced in a study of shared clonotypes between healthy human individuals. TCRdb's table, derived via immunoSEQ multiplex PCR, lists solely in-frame clones and lacks some. This sample yields about 1 million clones, of which under 80% are seen a single time; approximately 1.3% belongs to the top ten. Sequencing was carried out using memory CD4+ T cells sorted from blood. Subset: CD45RA-negative fraction. The receptors derive from a man aged 18 to 35 in good health.

The chain employs TRBV28 and TRBJ1-5, with 7 bases identical to TRBD1. V lost 6 bases and J lost 5; bases outside the gene matches: 7. The V gene's germline CDR1 is MDHEN and CDR2 SYDVKM. The CDR3 is 14 amino acids. Here the CDR3 DNA reads TGTGCCAGCAGCGCCCGACAGGGCCATCAGCCCCAGCATTTT. Residues: CASSARQGHQPQHF.

The chain uses TRBV5-8 and TRBJ2-3; 8 bases fit TRBD1. This CDR3 comprises 17 residues. V lost 5 bases, J lost 1 base, and 12 bases stayed unmatched. CDR1 is SGHTS and CDR2 is YDEGEE in the germline V gene. CDR3 loop: CASSPVTKDRGTDTQYF. CDR3 nucleotides: TGTGCCAGCAGTCCTGTAACCAAGGACAGGGGCACAGATACGCAGTATTTT. Drawing the rest from reference TRBV5-8 and TRBJ2-3, the complete variable domain is EAGVTQSPTHLIKTRGQQATLRCSPISGHTSVYWYQQALGLGLQFLLWYDEGEERNRGNFPPRFSGRQFPNYSSELNVNALELEDSALYLCASSPVTKDRGTDTQYFGPGTRLTVL.

J is TRBJ1-3 and V is TRBV2; D uncertain. This CDR3 contains 15 residues. Trimming stripped 8 bases from V and 5 bases from J, with 19 bases between. CDR1 is SNHLY, CDR2 FYNNEI, per germline. In DNA, the CDR3 is TGTGCCAGCTTTAGCGGCGACATGGGCCGAAACACCATATATTTT. This sequence encodes CASFSGDMGRNTIYF.

The chain couples TRBV6-5 to TRBJ1-1, with 9 bases matching TRBD1. Germline CDR1 and CDR2: MNHEY and SVGAGI. V trimming: 4 bases; J trimming: 4 bases; junction bases outside the gene matches: 1. The CDR3 has 13 residues. In nucleotides, the CDR3 is TGTGCCAGCAGTTTACAGGGGGCCACTGAAGCTTTCTTT. Protein: CASSLQGATEAFF.

The J gene is TRBJ2-1, the V gene TRBV2, with D tentatively TRBD2 (6 bases). The CDR3 length is 12 residues. V gave up 6 bases and J gave up 6 bases, with 9 bases separating them. CDR1 is SNHLY, CDR2 FYNNEI, per germline. In nucleotides, the CDR3 is TGTGCCAGCAGACGGGAGTCCAATGAGCAGTTCTTC. Residues: CASRRESNEQFF.

The chain employs TRBV5-1 and TRBJ2-7, with a weak D call TRBD1 (5 bases). Between the trimmed V and J ends, which lost 1 base and 0 bases, there was a span of 11 bases. The CDR3 has 15 amino acids. Germline loops: CDR1 SGHRS, CDR2 YFSETQ. The CDR3 bases are TGCGCCAGCAGCTTGACAGGAGCAGTCTCCTACGAGCAGTACTTC. The encoded protein is CASSLTGAVSYEQYF.

CDR3 sequence (DNA): TGTGCCAGCAACAGTATGACAGGATCCTACGAGCAGTACTTC. Its protein product is CASNSMTGSYEQYF. This chain links TRBV28 with TRBJ2-7; D is perhaps TRBD1 (6 bases). The germline CDR1 and CDR2 sequences are MDHEN and SYDVKM. The CDR3 is 14 amino acids. V gave up 7 bases and J gave up 1 base, with 14 bases separating them.

The V call is TRBV6-5, the J call TRBJ1-1, with TRBD1 matching over 10 bases. Looked up from germline, CDR1 is MNHEY and CDR2 is SVGAGI. The CDR3 loop spans 13 amino acids. V gave up 7 bases and J gave up 6 bases; unmatched junction bases: 5. The DNA for the CDR3 is TGTGCCAGCAACCGACAGGGGGCACCTGAAGCTTTCTTT. Translated: CASNRQGAPEAFF.

The chain has TRBV5-1 and TRBJ2-3; the match to TRBD1 covers 7 bases. Germline V gene sequence: CDR1 SGHRS, CDR2 YFSETQ. There are 15 residues in the CDR3. After removal of 0 bases from V and 2 bases from J, the junction contained 3 bases not matched to a gene. The CDR3 DNA follows: TGCGCCAGCAGCTTGGCGACAGGGAACACAGATACGCAGTATTTT. This sequence encodes CASSLATGNTDTQYF.

The V and J genes are TRBV5-1 and TRBJ2-3; a possible D gene is TRBD1 (6 bases). The CDR3 sequence is 16 residues long. The V gene lost 7 bases and the J gene lost 0 bases, with 18 bases spanning the gap. Germline lookup yields CDR1 SGHRS and CDR2 YFSETQ. CDR3 nucleotide sequence: TGCGCCAGCCGTCCTAGGACAGCCTCTAGCACAGATACGCAGTATTTT. It translates to CASRPRTASSTDTQYF.

This clone was detected a few times. This sequence joins TRBV5-6 and TRBJ2-1; D remains unclear. V was cut by 3 bases and J by 2 bases, with 12 bases left in between. This CDR3 is built from 15 residues. Germline V gives CDR1 SGHDT, CDR2 YYEEEE. This CDR3 is CASSSVLSPYNEQFF. CDR3 DNA: TGTGCCAGCAGCTCCGTTCTTAGTCCCTACAATGAGCAGTTCTTC.

This clone was seen a few times. The CDR3 nucleotides read TGTGCCTGGAGGCGGGGAGGCTACACCTTC. Protein: CAWRRGGYTF. The chain has TRBV30 and TRBJ1-2; D remains ambiguous. The CDR3 spans 10 residues. Deletions cut 3 bases from V and 8 bases from J, with 7 bases between. Germline-derived CDR1 and CDR2 are GTSNPN and SVGIG (reference sequence).

This clone appeared a few times. The chain is built from TRBV30 and TRBJ1-5; D is uncertain. Germline V gene sequence: CDR1 GTSNPN, CDR2 SVGIG (reference sequence). This CDR3 contains 14 residues. Trimming stripped 3 bases from V and 6 bases from J, with 15 bases between. Here the CDR3 DNA reads TGTGCCTGGAGCGGCCGCGGGCGAGGTCAGCCCCAGCATTTT. Its translation is CAWSGRGRGQPQHF.

This clone was found a few times. The genes are TRBV5-6 and TRBJ2-1; D uncertain. CDR3 length: 13 amino acids. V was trimmed by 6 bases and J by 10 bases, leaving 17 bases between them. CDR1 and CDR2 from the germline V gene are SGHDT and YYEEEE. CDR3 amino acids: CASTPGLGSEQFF. The CDR3 DNA is TGTGCCAGCACGCCTGGGCTAGGATCCGAGCAGTTCTTC.

The chain links TRBV6-4 to TRBJ2-3; the D is unclear. V was shortened by 8 bases and J by 4 bases, with 4 bases between the two germline ends. CDR3 size: 10 residues. Germline CDR1 MRHNA, CDR2 SNTAGT. The CDR3 spells CASPADTQYF. CDR3 bases: TGTGCCAGCCCGGCAGATACGCAGTATTTT.

This sequence joins TRBV6-1 and TRBJ2-7; TRBD1 matches at 10 bases. Trimming removed 2 bases from V and 3 bases from J; junction bases left unmatched: 4. The CDR3 is 15 residues long. Germline V gives CDR1 MNHNS, CDR2 SASEGT. CDR3 DNA sequence: TGTGCCAGCAGTGAAAGAAGGGACAGGGGCTACGAGCAGTACTTC. It specifies CASSERRDRGYEQYF.

The rearrangement links TRBV6-5 to TRBJ1-2, with D tentatively TRBD1 (6 bases). CDR1 is MNHEY, CDR2 SVGAGI, per germline. This CDR3 has 14 residues. V was pared by 2 bases and J by 1 base, with 8 bases between. CDR3 in DNA: TGTGCCAGCAGTTACGACAGGAATAACTATGGCTACACCTTC. Translating gives CASSYDRNNYGYTF.

V usage is TRBV25-1 and J usage is TRBJ1-5, with D possibly TRBD1 on 6 matching bases. This CDR3 is 13 amino acids long. V lost 3 bases and J 4 bases, leaving 7 bases between the germline ends. CDR1 is MGHDK, CDR2 SYGVNS, per germline. CDR3 nucleotides: TGTGCCAGCAGTGAGCAGGGGAATCAGCCCCAGCATTTT. Protein: CASSEQGNQPQHF. Based on the CDR3 plus reference TRBV25-1 and TRBJ1-5, the full variable domain is EADIYQTPRYLVIGTGKKITLECSQTMGHDKMYWYQQDPGMELHLIHYSYGVNSTEKGDLSSESTVSRIRTEHFPLTLESARPSHTSQYLCASSEQGNQPQHFGDGTRLSIL.

The gene calls are TRBV7-3 and TRBJ2-7, with 12 bases identical to TRBD1. CDR3 size: 15 residues. Losses at the gene ends were 4 bases for V and 4 bases for J; bases not matched to a gene: 5. The germline V gene has CDR1 SGHTA and CDR2 FQGTGA. CDR3 loop: CASSWDRGLVYEQYF. CDR3 nucleotide sequence: TGTGCCAGCAGCTGGGACAGGGGGCTTGTGTACGAGCAGTACTTC.

The gene calls are TRBV5-6 and TRBJ2-3; D gene unclear. This CDR3 has 16 residues. V dropped 4 bases and J dropped 4 bases, with 19 bases sitting between them. Germline V gives CDR1 SGHDT, CDR2 YYEEEE. As DNA, the CDR3 is TGTGCCAGCAGCCGAGGCCTCGCTCGAGGAGCAGATACGCAGTATTTT. Protein sequence: CASSRGLARGADTQYF. The whole variable domain, filled in from reference TRBV5-6 and TRBJ2-3, reads DAGVTQSPTHLIKTRGQQVTLRCSPKSGHDTVSWYQQALGQGPQFIFQYYEEEERQRGNFPDRFSGHQFPNYSSELNVNALLLGDSALYLCASSRGLARGADTQYFGPGTRLTVL.

V and J are TRBV19 and TRBJ2-7, with 8 bases matching TRBD1. Per the germline V gene, CDR1 is LNHDA and CDR2 is SQIVND (reference sequence). This CDR3 is built from 12 residues. Trimming took 9 bases from V and 2 from J; bases not matched to a gene: 3. In nucleotides, the CDR3 is TGTGCCAGCTCACAGGGGGCCTACGAGCAGTACTTC. Encoded protein: CASSQGAYEQYF. The full variable domain, in which reference TRBV19 and TRBJ2-7 provide the parts outside the CDR3, is DGGITQSPKYLFRKEGQNVTLSCEQNLNHDAMYWYRQDPGQGLRLIYYSQIVNDFQKGDIAEGYSVSREKKESFPLTVTSAQKNPTAFYLCASSQGAYEQYFGPGTRLTVT.

This clone has only a few counts. J is TRBJ1-3 and V is TRBV7-8; D not resolved. The CDR3 has 14 residues. From germline, CDR1 is SGHVS and CDR2 FQNEAQ. Trimming removed 5 bases from V and 5 bases from J, with 13 bases in between. The CDR3 DNA sequence: TGTGCCAGCAGCGCTGCACAGTTTCGAAACACCATATATTTT. Protein sequence: CASSAAQFRNTIYF.

This rearrangement joins TRBV15 to TRBJ1-1; D may be TRBD1 (5 bases). The CDR3 spans 15 residues. Trimming removed 0 bases at V and 1 base at J, with 9 bases between. Germline V CDR1 and CDR2: LNHNV, YYDKDF (reference sequence). CDR3 coding DNA: TGTGCCACCAGCAGAGAGGGGGGGACGAACACTGAAGCTTTCTTT. Translation gives CATSREGGTNTEAFF. Filled out from reference TRBV15 and TRBJ1-1, the complete variable domain reads DAMVIQNPRYQVTQFGKPVTLSCSQTLNHNVMYWYQQKSSQAPKLLFHYYDKDFNNEADTPDNFQSRRPNTSFCFLDIRSPGLGDTAMYLCATSREGGTNTEAFFGQGTRLTVV.

This clone was recorded once. The chain combines TRBV27 with TRBJ2-1, with TRBD2 matching 13 bases. The CDR3 is made up of 15 amino acids. With V trimmed by 2 bases and J by 9 bases, 4 bases remained unmatched. Germline CDR1 is MNHEY and CDR2 is SMNVEV (reference sequence). CDR3 region: CASSLGLAGVGEQFF. Written as DNA, the CDR3 is TGTGCCAGCAGTTTAGGACTAGCGGGAGTGGGTGAGCAGTTCTTC.

The chain has TRBV20-1 and TRBJ1-2; weak D call: TRBD1 (5 bases). Trimming pared 7 bases from V and 6 bases from J, leaving 9 bases between. This CDR3 has 10 residues. Per the germline V gene, CDR1 is DFQATT and CDR2 is SNEGSKA (reference sequence). CDR3 residues: CSGGTDGYTF. The CDR3 bases are TGCAGTGGAGGGACTGATGGCTACACCTTC.

This clone was counted only a few times. V and J are TRBV7-3 and TRBJ2-2; TRBD2 aligns across 7 bases. This CDR3 is built from 18 residues. After removal of 5 bases from V and 0 bases from J, the junction contained 12 bases not matched to a gene. The germline V gene has CDR1 SGHTA and CDR2 FQGTGA. CDR3 bases: TGTGCCAGCAGCCCCCGTTTTGGAGCGGGGACGAACACCGGGGAGCTGTTTTTT. This sequence encodes CASSPRFGAGTNTGELFF. The whole variable domain, filled in from reference TRBV7-3 and TRBJ2-2, reads GAGVSQTPSNKVTEKGKYVELRCDPISGHTALYWYRQSLGQGPEFLIYFQGTGAADDSGLPNDRFFAVRPEGSVSTLKIQRTERGDSAVYLCASSPRFGAGTNTGELFFGEGSRLTVL.

V is TRBV13 and J is TRBJ1-2; possible D gene TRBD1, 6 bases. Germline V CDR1 and CDR2: PRHDT, FYEKMQ (reference sequence). Deletions cut 5 bases from V and 7 bases from J, with 14 bases between. The CDR3 covers 13 residues. In nucleotides, the CDR3 is TGTGCCAGCAGCCCCGGACAGTTTCCTGGCTACACCTTC. The encoded protein is CASSPGQFPGYTF.

There are a few counts of this clone. The J gene is TRBJ2-7, the V gene TRBV23-1; D may be TRBD1 (7 bases). TRBV23-1 is an open reading frame, and its role is uncertain. The CDR3 totals 13 residues. V shed 10 bases and J shed 3 bases, with 16 bases lying between them. CDR3 nucleotide sequence: TGCGCCACCCCTGGTCAGGGGGGCTACGAGCAGTACTTC. Translated, it gives CATPGQGGYEQYF.

This chain connects TRBV5-1 to TRBJ2-7, with D possibly TRBD1 on 6 matching bases. Germline V gene sequence: CDR1 SGHRS, CDR2 YFSETQ. Deletions cut 4 bases from V and 0 bases from J, with 14 bases between. The CDR3 length is 15 residues. This CDR3 is CASSTGTQYSYEQYF. The CDR3 DNA reads TGCGCCAGCAGCACCGGGACACAATACTCCTACGAGCAGTACTTC.

The chain has TRBV6-6 and TRBJ1-6; TRBD1 aligns across 9 bases. The germline CDR1 and CDR2 sequences are MNHNY and SVGAGI (reference sequence). V lost 8 bases, J lost 10 bases, and 6 bases stayed unmatched. There are 13 residues in the CDR3. The CDR3: CASRGQGSSPLHF. CDR3 DNA: TGTGCCAGCCGGGGACAGGGTTCCTCACCCCTCCACTTT.